The 7 T cell receptor beta chains in this list originate from one sample, sequenced in a study of cytomegalovirus exposure and HLA in healthy donors. Method: immunoSEQ multiplex PCR; TCRdb's copy keeps in-frame clones and lacks some. The data hold tens of thousands of clones, with 90% to 96% observed a single time. Sample: PBMCs. The receptors originated from a woman in her late teens or twenties in good health and CMV-seronegative.

This chain connects TRBV4-1 to TRBJ1-2; 9 bases fit TRBD1. The CDR3 length is 14 residues. V lost 1 base and J lost 8; bases outside the gene matches: 5. Germline assignment: CDR1 MGHRA and CDR2 YSYEKL. The CDR3: CASSQGDRVSGYTF. Written as DNA, the CDR3 is TGCGCCAGCAGCCAAGGGGACAGGGTAAGCGGCTACACCTTC.

The chain combines TRBV13 with TRBJ2-7; 7 positions match TRBD1. V lost 5 bases, J lost 0 bases, and 4 bases stayed unmatched. The CDR3 consists of 14 residues. Germline-derived CDR1 and CDR2 are PRHDT and FYEKMQ (reference sequence). The CDR3 is CASSPTGSSYEQYF. As DNA, the CDR3 is TGTGCCAGCAGCCCGACAGGGAGCTCCTACGAGCAGTACTTC. The full variable domain, its missing parts supplied by reference TRBV13 and TRBJ2-7, is AAGVIQSPRHLIKEKRETATLKCYPIPRHDTVYWYQQGPGQDPQFLISFYEKMQSDKGSIPDRFSAQQFSDYHSELNMSSLELGDSALYFCASSPTGSSYEQYFGPGTRLTVT.

The table lists this clone with a count of one. The chain employs TRBV7-2 and TRBJ2-7; the D is unclear. Trimming took off 5 bases at V and 0 bases at J, with 8 bases between the two ends. The germline CDR1 and CDR2 sequences are SGHTA and FQGNSA. The CDR3 runs to 13 residues. The CDR3 nucleotides are TGTGCCAGCAGCGTACAGAGCTCCTACGAGCAGTACTTC. The encoded protein is CASSVQSSYEQYF.

V usage is TRBV7-2 and J usage is TRBJ1-2; 8 nucleotides line up with TRBD1. The CDR3 is 14 residues long. Germline-derived CDR1 and CDR2 are SGHTA and FQGNSA. The V segment lost 5 bases and the J segment 8 bases; nucleotides outside the gene matches: 10. This chain's CDR3 is CASSPDRGAGGYTF. The CDR3 DNA follows: TGTGCCAGCAGCCCCGACAGGGGCGCGGGGGGCTACACCTTC.

The chain recombines TRBV5-4 with TRBJ2-1; 8 nucleotides agree with TRBD2. CDR1 and CDR2 (germline): SGHNT, YYREEE (reference sequence). The CDR3 extends over 17 amino acids. With 0 bases clipped from V and 2 bases from J, the junction kept 7 bases outside the gene matches. The CDR3 loop reads CASSLGGGLGPYNEQFF. The CDR3 coding sequence is TGTGCCAGCAGCTTGGGGGGGGGACTAGGGCCCTACAATGAGCAGTTCTTC. The full variable domain, in which reference TRBV5-4 and TRBJ2-1 provide the parts outside the CDR3, is ETGVTQSPTHLIKTRGQQVTLRCSSQSGHNTVSWYQQALGQGPQFIFQYYREEENGRGNFPPRFSGLQFPNYSSELNVNALELDDSALYLCASSLGGGLGPYNEQFFGPGTRLTVL.

V is TRBV18 and J is TRBJ2-3; a possible D gene is TRBD1 (6 bases). The V end lost 5 bases, the J end lost 1 base, and 13 bases lay between the germline ends. Per the germline V gene, CDR1 is KGHSH and CDR2 is LQKENI. The CDR3 consists of 15 residues. The CDR3 is CASSTNRAGTDTQYF. CDR3 DNA sequence: TGTGCCAGCTCAACCAACAGGGCCGGCACAGATACGCAGTATTTT.

The J gene is TRBJ2-3, the V gene TRBV28; 7 nucleotides align to TRBD2. Germline CDR1 MDHEN, CDR2 SYDVKM. The ends lost 5 bases at V and 4 bases at J; junction bases unmatched: 12. CDR3 size: 16 residues. CDR3 protein: CASSPPGWEGPDTQYF. The CDR3 nucleotides are TGTGCCAGCAGTCCCCCCGGTTGGGAGGGGCCAGATACGCAGTATTTT.